These T cell receptor beta chains were read from a single sample in a study of shared clonotypes between healthy human individuals. TCRdb's table, derived via immunoSEQ multiplex PCR, lists solely in-frame clones and lacks some. The sample records millions of clones, about 95% being singletons. Sequencing was carried out using naive CD4+ T cells sorted from blood. These receptors were obtained from a man between 18 and 35 years old in good health. Each CDR3 is given with its conserved first and last residue. Each record gives: clone size, V gene, J gene, D gene, CDR3 DNA, CDR3 protein. D genes are given only for firm matches. For some rows the clone size is stated as once, few or many, or as a class when expanded; others skip it.

>once|TRBV7-2|TRBJ1-1|-
TGTGCCAGCAGTTTTACAGGCGCTGAAGCTTTCTTT
CASSFTGAEAFF
>-|TRBV9|TRBJ2-2|-
TGTGCCAGCAGCGTCCGGGACCCCCGCGACACCGGGGAGCTGTTTTTT
CASSVRDPRDTGELFF
>-|TRBV7-2|TRBJ1-1|-
TGTGCCAGCAGCCTAAATCCGACAGGGAACACTGAAGCTTTCTTT
CASSLNPTGNTEAFF
>-|TRBV7-2|TRBJ1-6|-
TGTGCCAGCAGCTTCAGGCCAGTGGAGTATTCACCCCTCCACTTT
CASSFRPVEYSPLHF
>-|TRBV4-3|TRBJ1-2|-
TGCGCCAGCAGCCAAGAGGCTGTTGGTTACAACTATGGCTACACCTTC
CASSQEAVGYNYGYTF
>-|TRBV11-2|TRBJ1-1|-
TGTGCCAGCAGCCGGTTCACTGAAGCTTTCTTT
CASSRFTEAFF
>-|TRBV18|TRBJ2-5|-
TGTGCCAGCTCACCTAGGGACGCAGGCCAAGAGACCCAGTACTTC
CASSPRDAGQETQYF
>-|TRBV6-6|TRBJ1-2|TRBD1
TGTGCCAGCAGTTACTCTGGCAGGGGGTCTGTGGGTGGCTACACCTTC
CASSYSGRGSVGGYTF
>-|TRBV30|TRBJ1-2|-
TGTGCCTGGAGTGCGGTAATGGGAGGCTACACCTTC
CAWSAVMGGYTF
>-|TRBV27|TRBJ1-6|-
TGTGCCAGCAGTGCCAGGGTTTCACCCCTCCACTTT
CASSARVSPLHF
>-|TRBV19|TRBJ2-5|-
TGTGCCAGTAGTACGCAAAAAAAGGAGACCCAGTACTTC
CASSTQKKETQYF
>-|TRBV9|TRBJ1-4|-
TGTGCCAGCAGCGTCCTCGGGACGGTTAATGAAAAACTGTTTTTT
CASSVLGTVNEKLFF
>-|TRBV7-9|TRBJ1-3|-
TGTGCCAGCAGCCAAGGATCGGTTTACACCATATATTTT
CASSQGSVYTIYF
>-|TRBV7-6|TRBJ1-5|-
TGTGCCAGCAGCCCCGCCGGGGGGGGAAATCAGCCCCAGCATTTT
CASSPAGGGNQPQHF
>-|TRBV7-8|TRBJ2-1|TRBD2
TGTGCCAGCAGCTCCCTAGCGGGGGGGTACAATGAGCAGTTCTTC
CASSSLAGGYNEQFF
>-|TRBV30|TRBJ2-5|TRBD2
TGTGCCTGGGGGGGGGTTACTGAGACCCAGTACTTC
CAWGGVTETQYF
>-|TRBV5-1|TRBJ1-1|-
TGCGCCAGCAGCTCCACAGGGATGAGGACTGAAGCTTTCTTT
CASSSTGMRTEAFF
>-|TRBV2|TRBJ2-3|-
TGTGCCAGCAGTGCTAGGCCTTCTAGCACAGATACGCAGTATTTT
CASSARPSSTDTQYF
>-|TRBV2|TRBJ1-2|-
TGTGCCAGCAGTGAAAGGGGCCAGGGGTTTGGCTACACCTTC
CASSERGQGFGYTF
>-|TRBV20-1|TRBJ2-7|-
TGCAGTGCTGACAGAATCTACGAGCAGTACTTC
CSADRIYEQYF
>-|TRBV30|TRBJ1-5|TRBD1
TGTGCCTGGAGCCAGGGGGAGGGTAATCAGCCCCAGCATTTT
CAWSQGEGNQPQHF
>-|TRBV5-1|TRBJ2-6|TRBD2
TGCGCCAGCAGCGGGGGAGGGCCCGCATCTGGGGCCAACGTCCTGACTTTC
CASSGGGPASGANVLTF
>-|TRBV6-1|TRBJ1-1|-
TGTGCCAGCAGGACGGAGTCTGAAGCTTTCTTT
CASRTESEAFF
>-|TRBV29-1|TRBJ2-5|-
TGCAGCGGCAACAGGGCGGGAGAGACCCAGTACTTC
CSGNRAGETQYF
>-|TRBV2|TRBJ1-6|-
TGTGCCAGCTCAAGGTCGTACCTCTCACCCCTCCACTTT
CASSRSYLSPLHF
>-|TRBV6-1|TRBJ1-1|-
TGTGCCAGCAGTGGTTTTCAGAACACTATGAACACTGAAGCTTTCTTT
CASSGFQNTMNTEAFF
>-|TRBV5-4|TRBJ2-7|TRBD1
TGTGCCAGCAGCTCTCAACAGGGGGTATACGAGCAGTACTTC
CASSSQQGVYEQYF
>-|TRBV11-2|TRBJ2-2|TRBD1
TGTGCCAGCAGCTCCTACAGGGGAACGGGCGGGGAGCTGTTTTTT
CASSSYRGTGGELFF
>-|TRBV6-5|TRBJ1-5|TRBD1
TGTGCCACAAGAGAGACAGGGCATAGCAATCAGCCCCAGCATTTT
CATRETGHSNQPQHF
>-|TRBV19|TRBJ2-5|TRBD1
TGTGCCAGTAGTAGAGGACAGGGAGAAGAGACCCAGTACTTC
CASSRGQGEETQYF
>-|TRBV27|TRBJ2-6|-
TGTGCCACCACACAGGGTGGGAGGACAACTGGGGCCAACGTCCTGACTTTC
CATTQGGRTTGANVLTF
>once|TRBV10-3|TRBJ2-5|-
TGTGCCATCAGTGATTTGGGGAGGGAGACCCAGTACTTC
CAISDLGRETQYF
>-|TRBV19|TRBJ1-1|-
TGTGCCAGTAGTGACGAGCCGAACACTGAAGCTTTCTTT
CASSDEPNTEAFF
>-|TRBV6-1|TRBJ2-7|-
TGTGCCAGCCGACCCCCGTCAGCCTACGAGCAGTACTTC
CASRPPSAYEQYF
>-|TRBV19|TRBJ1-1|-
TGTGCCAGTAGCAGACCGGGGGTTCGGACTGAAGCTTTCTTT
CASSRPGVRTEAFF
>-|TRBV5-4|TRBJ2-5|-
TGTGCCAGCAGCCCTGCAGCCTACCAAGAGACCCAGTACTTC
CASSPAAYQETQYF
>-|TRBV6-5|TRBJ1-5|-
TGTGCCAGCAGTACCGGACAGAACAATCAGCCCCAGCATTTT
CASSTGQNNQPQHF
>-|TRBV7-6|TRBJ2-5|-
TGTGCCAGCAGCTTAGTCCGCGAGACCCAGTACTTC
CASSLVRETQYF
>-|TRBV30|TRBJ1-1|-
TGTGCCTGGAGTGTCGGGACATCGAGAGCTTTCTTT
CAWSVGTSRAFF
>many|TRBV28|TRBJ2-7|TRBD2
TGTGCCAGCAGTTTGCCGGGACTAGCGGGGGCCTACGAGCAGTACTTC
CASSLPGLAGAYEQYF
>-|TRBV9|TRBJ2-6|-
TGTGCCAGCAGCGTACGGGTCGGGGCCAACGTCCTGACTTTC
CASSVRVGANVLTF